This T cell receptor (beta chain) emerged from a study of T cell repertoires in cytomegalovirus infection. Study details: The study used recently identified HLA-C-restricted and well-studied HLA-B-restricted CMV epitopes. Matching HLA type and CMV infection were both indicated by public TCR beta signatures. Overall study findings and caveats: The response measured ex vivo was dominated by TCR beta clonotypes (HLA-C-restricted and CMV-specific).

TCRdb used MiXCR to reprocess the reads, holding one entry per CDR3 protein. This table has tens of thousands of distinct CDR3 sequences, more than 20% appearing once. Germline V lookup: CDR1 SGHDT, CDR2 YYEEEE. The CDR3 spans 13 residues. With 1 base removed from V and 7 bases from J, the gap between germline ends came to 9 bases. Notes on this clonotype: Its target is unknown.

The V and J genes are TRBV5-6 and TRBJ1-5; TRBD1 is a possible D gene (6 bases). This clonotype was obtained from a human donor in good health (CMV status not recorded). Some clones in this sample may be carry-over from other donors' samples. The sample in question was CD8+ T cells from cultured PBMCs, obtained from culture after CMV antigen stimulation. The CDR3 bases are TGTGCCAGCAGCTTGCTAGGGGGACAGCCCCAGCATTTT. It yields the protein CASSLLGGQPQHF.